In this sample, the clone carrying this TCR beta chain turned up many times. Its specificity is unknown. This entry comes from a study of neurological immune-mediated disorders. The study, taken as a whole, reports: HTLV-1-associated myelopathy led in TCR clonal expansion, while multiple sclerosis ranked lowest, below healthy controls.

CDR1 and CDR2 (germline): DFQATT, SNEGSKA (reference sequence). CDR3 length equals 16 residues. After removal of 7 bases from V and 5 bases from J, the junction contained 17 bases not matched to a gene. Synthesis of cDNA used 5'RACE (with 10-nucleotide random UMIs). TCRdb re-called the 5' RACE reads with MiXCR, one entry per CDR3 protein. The sample shows 93,000 or so distinct CDR3 sequences, approximately 11% of them seen only once. Time point noted: longitudinal time-point 3. The clonotype comes from a female donor with HTLV-1-associated myelopathy (HAM/TSP). Sequences were obtained from PBMCs. The chain is built from TRBV20-1 and TRBJ1-5; TRBD1 matches at 7 bases. The CDR3 loop reads CSVTMTGSPPDQPQHF. The CDR3 DNA follows: TGCAGTGTAACTATGACAGGGTCGCCTCCGGATCAGCCCCAGCATTTT.